This is a list of T cell receptor beta chains from one sample in a study of blood T cell repertoires in COVID-19. Sequencing used immunoSEQ multiplex PCR; TCRdb keeps in-frame clones, though not all of them. The repertoire consists of around 60,000 clones, with roughly 90% occurring once and the leading ten covering roughly 1.3%. Sequencing input: peripheral blood. Receptors were obtained from a man in his sixties with acute or convalescent COVID-19. The CDR3 runs from the conserved cysteine through the conserved F or W. Fields, in order: V gene, D gene, clone size, J gene, CDR3 protein, CDR3 DNA. The D gene is left open where the match is weak. The size of a clone is reported for some rows only, either as once, few or many, or as a class for expanded clones.

v_call: TRBV19; d_call: TRBD1; clone_size: .; j_call: TRBJ2-2; cdr3_aa: CASSTHKGAGELFF; cdr3_nt: TGTGCCAGTAGTACCCACAAGGGGGCGGGGGAGCTGTTTTTT
v_call: TRBV6-5; d_call: .; clone_size: .; j_call: TRBJ1-1; cdr3_aa: CASSQGRNTEAFF; cdr3_nt: TGTGCCAGCAGTCAGGGGCGGAACACTGAAGCTTTCTTT
v_call: TRBV7-9; d_call: .; clone_size: .; j_call: TRBJ2-3; cdr3_aa: CASRPMGATDTQYF; cdr3_nt: TGTGCCAGCAGACCAATGGGGGCCACAGATACGCAGTATTTT
v_call: TRBV6-1; d_call: .; clone_size: .; j_call: TRBJ1-1; cdr3_aa: CASSETGGSTEAFF; cdr3_nt: TGTGCCAGCAGTGAAACAGGTGGGTCCACTGAAGCTTTCTTT
v_call: TRBV6-5; d_call: .; clone_size: .; j_call: TRBJ1-3; cdr3_aa: CASRRQPGLDTIYF; cdr3_nt: TGTGCCAGCAGGAGACAGCCCGGGTTAGACACCATATATTTT
v_call: TRBV5-5; d_call: .; clone_size: once; j_call: TRBJ2-2; cdr3_aa: CASSRRGPDTGELFF; cdr3_nt: TGTGCCAGCAGCCGGCGGGGCCCAGACACCGGGGAGCTGTTTTTT
v_call: TRBV6-6; d_call: .; clone_size: .; j_call: TRBJ2-1; cdr3_aa: CASSYSAARVNNEQFF; cdr3_nt: TGTGCCAGCAGTTACTCGGCGGCCAGGGTTAACAATGAGCAGTTCTTC
v_call: TRBV11-3; d_call: .; clone_size: once; j_call: TRBJ2-7; cdr3_aa: CASSPMGAGYEQYF; cdr3_nt: TGTGCCAGCAGCCCGATGGGGGCGGGCTACGAGCAGTACTTC
v_call: TRBV6-1; d_call: .; clone_size: .; j_call: TRBJ1-1; cdr3_aa: CASSETAMNTEAFF; cdr3_nt: TGTGCCAGCAGTGAGACAGCTATGAACACTGAAGCTTTCTTT
v_call: TRBV2; d_call: .; clone_size: .; j_call: TRBJ1-1; cdr3_aa: CASSYSGIMNTEAFF; cdr3_nt: TGTGCCAGCAGTTATTCGGGAATCATGAACACTGAAGCTTTCTTT
v_call: TRBV6-1; d_call: .; clone_size: once; j_call: TRBJ1-6; cdr3_aa: CASSDRYSYNSPLHF; cdr3_nt: TGTGCCAGCAGTGATCGGTACTCCTATAATTCACCCCTCCACTTT
v_call: TRBV13; d_call: .; clone_size: once; j_call: TRBJ2-5; cdr3_aa: CASSLRAGPRIQYF; cdr3_nt: TGTGCCAGCAGCCTTCGGGCGGGGCCCAGAATCCAGTACTTC
v_call: TRBV29-1; d_call: .; clone_size: .; j_call: TRBJ2-5; cdr3_aa: CSVEDLAPRTQYF; cdr3_nt: TGCAGCGTTGAGGATCTAGCCCCAAGAACCCAGTACTTC
v_call: TRBV3-1/TRBV3-2; d_call: .; clone_size: once; j_call: TRBJ1-6; cdr3_aa: CASSSLPGTLNSPLHF; cdr3_nt: TGTGCCAGCAGCTCTTTACCCGGGACACTTAATTCACCCCTCCACTTT
v_call: TRBV27; d_call: TRBD1; clone_size: .; j_call: TRBJ1-6; cdr3_aa: CASSFEGADNSPLHF; cdr3_nt: TGTGCCAGCAGTTTCGAGGGGGCGGATAATTCACCCCTCCACTTT
v_call: TRBV5-1; d_call: TRBD1; clone_size: .; j_call: TRBJ2-1; cdr3_aa: CASSAWTGANKPNEQFF; cdr3_nt: TGCGCCAGCAGCGCCTGGACAGGAGCCAATAAACCCAATGAGCAGTTCTTC
v_call: TRBV7-2; d_call: .; clone_size: .; j_call: TRBJ1-6; cdr3_aa: CASSLGKQGMTPLHF; cdr3_nt: TGTGCCAGCAGCTTAGGGAAACAGGGTATGACACCCCTCCACTTT
v_call: TRBV19; d_call: TRBD1; clone_size: .; j_call: TRBJ2-6; cdr3_aa: CASTIRGTGVLAGANVLTF; cdr3_nt: TGTGCCAGTACTATTCGCGGGACAGGGGTCTTAGCTGGGGCCAACGTCCTGACTTTC
v_call: TRBV4-1; d_call: .; clone_size: .; j_call: TRBJ2-3; cdr3_aa: CASSQSGPDTQYF; cdr3_nt: TGCGCCAGCAGCCAGAGTGGTCCAGATACGCAGTATTTT
v_call: TRBV10-3; d_call: .; clone_size: .; j_call: TRBJ1-6; cdr3_aa: CAISEDSNFSPLHF; cdr3_nt: TGTGCCATCAGTGAGGACAGTAACTTTTCACCCCTCCACTTT
v_call: TRBV7-9; d_call: TRBD1; clone_size: .; j_call: TRBJ1-5; cdr3_aa: CASSRTGGADQPQHF; cdr3_nt: TGTGCCAGCAGCCGCACAGGGGGCGCGGATCAGCCCCAGCATTTT
v_call: TRBV3-1/TRBV3-2; d_call: TRBD2; clone_size: .; j_call: TRBJ2-1; cdr3_aa: CASSPRGEDYNEQFF; cdr3_nt: TGTGCCAGCAGCCCCCGGGGGGAGGACTACAATGAGCAGTTCTTC
v_call: TRBV11-2; d_call: TRBD1; clone_size: once; j_call: TRBJ2-2; cdr3_aa: CASSSTGGVHTGELFF; cdr3_nt: TGTGCCAGCAGCTCAACAGGGGGAGTTCACACCGGGGAGCTGTTTTTT
v_call: TRBV5-1; d_call: TRBD2; clone_size: .; j_call: TRBJ2-3; cdr3_aa: CASGPGGDTQYF; cdr3_nt: TGCGCCAGCGGCCCCGGGGGGGATACGCAGTATTTT
v_call: TRBV5-1; d_call: .; clone_size: .; j_call: TRBJ2-1; cdr3_aa: CASSPRVDNEQFF; cdr3_nt: TGCGCCAGCAGCCCCCGTGTCGACAATGAGCAGTTCTTC
v_call: TRBV5-4; d_call: .; clone_size: .; j_call: TRBJ2-5; cdr3_aa: CASSFGQSLETQYF; cdr3_nt: TGTGCCAGCAGCTTCGGACAGTCACTAGAGACCCAGTACTTC
v_call: TRBV4-1; d_call: .; clone_size: .; j_call: TRBJ2-5; cdr3_aa: CASSQADGGLQETQYF; cdr3_nt: TGCGCCAGCAGCCAAGCGGACGGGGGACTGCAAGAGACCCAGTACTTC
v_call: TRBV7-9; d_call: .; clone_size: .; j_call: TRBJ1-2; cdr3_aa: CASSSAPGGTYGYTF; cdr3_nt: TGTGCCAGCAGTTCCGCACCCGGGGGTACCTATGGCTACACCTTC
v_call: TRBV5-1; d_call: .; clone_size: .; j_call: TRBJ2-1; cdr3_aa: CASTKDLTYNEQFF; cdr3_nt: TGCGCCAGCACTAAGGACTTGACCTACAATGAGCAGTTCTTC
v_call: TRBV5-6; d_call: TRBD1; clone_size: .; j_call: TRBJ1-1; cdr3_aa: CASSSKWTGMNTEAFF; cdr3_nt: TGTGCCAGCAGCTCTAAATGGACAGGGATGAACACTGAAGCTTTCTTT
v_call: TRBV7-2; d_call: .; clone_size: .; j_call: TRBJ2-7; cdr3_aa: CASSLAAPDSHFPYEQYF; cdr3_nt: TGTGCCAGCAGCTTAGCGGCACCTGACTCTCACTTCCCCTACGAGCAGTACTTC
v_call: TRBV29-1; d_call: .; clone_size: .; j_call: TRBJ1-2; cdr3_aa: CSSQASSGGTYGYTF; cdr3_nt: TGCAGCTCGCAGGCCTCCTCGGGTGGGACATATGGCTACACCTTC
v_call: TRBV5-1; d_call: .; clone_size: .; j_call: TRBJ1-2; cdr3_aa: CASSLEGAFNYGYTF; cdr3_nt: TGCGCCAGCAGCTTGGAAGGGGCCTTTAACTATGGCTACACCTTC
v_call: TRBV7-9; d_call: TRBD1; clone_size: .; j_call: TRBJ1-2; cdr3_aa: CASSYLDRDNGYTF; cdr3_nt: TGTGCCAGCAGCTATCTTGACAGGGATAATGGCTACACCTTC
v_call: TRBV5-4; d_call: .; clone_size: .; j_call: TRBJ1-1; cdr3_aa: CASSLGGLGENTEAFF; cdr3_nt: TGTGCCAGCAGCTTAGGGGGATTGGGAGAGAACACTGAAGCTTTCTTT
v_call: TRBV23-1; d_call: .; clone_size: .; j_call: TRBJ2-2; cdr3_aa: CASSSFTDTNTGELFF; cdr3_nt: TGCGCCAGCAGTTCTTTTACGGACACAAACACCGGGGAGCTGTTTTTT
v_call: TRBV27; d_call: TRBD1; clone_size: .; j_call: TRBJ1-1; cdr3_aa: CASSGGWNTEAFF; cdr3_nt: TGTGCCAGCTCAGGGGGCTGGAACACTGAAGCTTTCTTT
v_call: TRBV4-1; d_call: TRBD2; clone_size: .; j_call: TRBJ2-7; cdr3_aa: CASSQSTRLAGPSYEQYF; cdr3_nt: TGCGCCAGCAGCCAATCAACCCGTCTAGCGGGGCCCTCCTACGAGCAGTACTTC
v_call: TRBV5-1; d_call: .; clone_size: .; j_call: TRBJ2-6; cdr3_aa: CASTLESGANVLTF; cdr3_nt: TGCGCCAGCACCTTAGAGTCTGGGGCCAACGTCCTGACTTTC
v_call: TRBV4-1; d_call: .; clone_size: .; j_call: TRBJ2-7; cdr3_aa: CASSQDQDREQYF; cdr3_nt: TGCGCCAGCAGCCAAGATCAGGACAGAGAGCAGTACTTC
v_call: TRBV4-2; d_call: TRBD1; clone_size: .; j_call: TRBJ1-3; cdr3_aa: CASSQVPRDSRNTIYF; cdr3_nt: TGTGCCAGCAGCCAAGTCCCTCGGGACAGCAGAAACACCATATATTTT